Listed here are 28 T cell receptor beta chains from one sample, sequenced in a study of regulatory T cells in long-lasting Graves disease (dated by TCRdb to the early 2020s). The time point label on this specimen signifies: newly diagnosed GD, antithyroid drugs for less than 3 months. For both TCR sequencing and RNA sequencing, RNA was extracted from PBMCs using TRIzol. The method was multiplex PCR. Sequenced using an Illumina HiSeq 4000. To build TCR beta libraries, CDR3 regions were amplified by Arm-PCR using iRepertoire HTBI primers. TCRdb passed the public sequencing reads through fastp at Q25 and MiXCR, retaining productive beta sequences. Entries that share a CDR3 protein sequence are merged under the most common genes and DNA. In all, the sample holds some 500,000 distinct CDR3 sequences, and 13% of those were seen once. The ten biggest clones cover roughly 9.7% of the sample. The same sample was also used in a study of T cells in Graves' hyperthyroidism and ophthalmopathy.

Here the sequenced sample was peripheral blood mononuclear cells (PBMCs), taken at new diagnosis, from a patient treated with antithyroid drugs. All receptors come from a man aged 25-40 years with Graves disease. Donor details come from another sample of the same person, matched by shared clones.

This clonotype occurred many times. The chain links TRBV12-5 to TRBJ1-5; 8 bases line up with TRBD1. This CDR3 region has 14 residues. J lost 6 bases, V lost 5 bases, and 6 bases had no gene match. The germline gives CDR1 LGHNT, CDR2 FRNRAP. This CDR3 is CASGLGQGGQPQHF. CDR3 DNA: TGTGCTAGTGGTCTCGGACAGGGCGGTCAGCCCCAGCATTTT. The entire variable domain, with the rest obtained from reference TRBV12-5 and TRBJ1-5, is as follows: DARVTQTPRHKVTEMGQEVTMRCQPILGHNTVFWYRQTMMQGLELLAYFRNRAPLDDSGMPKDRFSAEMPDATLATLKIQPSEPRDSAVYFCASGLGQGGQPQHFGDGTRLSIL.

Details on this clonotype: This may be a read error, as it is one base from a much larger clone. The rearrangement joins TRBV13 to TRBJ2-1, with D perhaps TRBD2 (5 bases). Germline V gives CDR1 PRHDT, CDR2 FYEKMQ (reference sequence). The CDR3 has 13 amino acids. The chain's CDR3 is CASSRRRVNEQLF. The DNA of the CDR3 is TGTGCCAGCAGTCGCAGGCGGGTCAATGAGCAGCTCTTC.

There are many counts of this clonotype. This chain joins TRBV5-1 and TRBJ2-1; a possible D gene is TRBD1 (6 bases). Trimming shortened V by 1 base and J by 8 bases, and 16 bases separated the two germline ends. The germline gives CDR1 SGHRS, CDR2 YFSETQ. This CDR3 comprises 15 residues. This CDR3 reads CASSLQGPGLYEQFF. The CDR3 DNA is TGCGCCAGCAGCTTGCAGGGGCCCGGGTTGTATGAGCAGTTCTTC.

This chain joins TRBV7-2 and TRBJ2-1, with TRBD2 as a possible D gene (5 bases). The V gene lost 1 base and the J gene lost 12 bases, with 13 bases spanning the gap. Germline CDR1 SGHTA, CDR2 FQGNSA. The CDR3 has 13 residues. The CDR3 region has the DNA TGTGCCAGCAGCTTAGAGCCGGAGGTGGGGCAGTTCTTC. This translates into CASSLEPEVGQFF. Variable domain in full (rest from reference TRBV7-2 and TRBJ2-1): GAGVSQSPSNKVTEKGKDVELRCDPISGHTALYWYRQSLGQGLEFLIYFQGNSAPDKSGLPSDRFSAERTGGSVSTLTIQRTQQEDSAVYLCASSLEPEVGQFFGPGTRLTVL.

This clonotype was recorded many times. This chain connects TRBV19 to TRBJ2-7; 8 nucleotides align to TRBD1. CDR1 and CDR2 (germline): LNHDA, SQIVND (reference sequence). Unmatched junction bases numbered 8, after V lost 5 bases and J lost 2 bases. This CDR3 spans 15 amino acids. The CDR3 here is CASSAGTGVTYEQYF. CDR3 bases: TGTGCCAGTAGTGCCGGGACAGGAGTGACCTACGAGCAGTACTTC. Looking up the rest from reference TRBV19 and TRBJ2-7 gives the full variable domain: DGGITQSPKYLFRKEGQNVTLSCEQNLNHDAMYWYRQDPGQGLRLIYYSQIVNDFQKGDIAEGYSVSREKKESFPLTVTSAQKNPTAFYLCASSAGTGVTYEQYFGPGTRLTVT.

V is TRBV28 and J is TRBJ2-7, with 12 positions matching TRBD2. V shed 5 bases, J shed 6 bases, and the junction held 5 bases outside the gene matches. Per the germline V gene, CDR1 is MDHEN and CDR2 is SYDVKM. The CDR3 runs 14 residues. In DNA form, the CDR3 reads TGTGCCAGCAGTCTAGCGGGAGGGCGACTCGAGCAGTACTTC. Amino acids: CASSLAGGRLEQYF.

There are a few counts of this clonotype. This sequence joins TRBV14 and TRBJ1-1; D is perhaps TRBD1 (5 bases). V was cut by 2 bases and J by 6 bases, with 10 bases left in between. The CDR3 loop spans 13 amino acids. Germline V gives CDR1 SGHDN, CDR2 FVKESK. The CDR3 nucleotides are TGTGCCAGCAGCCAACGAGGGGTGGCTGAAGCTTTCTTT. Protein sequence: CASSQRGVAEAFF.

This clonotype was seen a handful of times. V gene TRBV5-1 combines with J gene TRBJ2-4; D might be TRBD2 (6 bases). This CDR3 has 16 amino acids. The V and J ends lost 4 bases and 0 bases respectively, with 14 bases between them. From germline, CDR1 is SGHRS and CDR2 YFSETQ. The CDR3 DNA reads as TGCGCCAGCAGCGTCGGGACTTTCCAAGCCAAAAACATTCAGTACTTC. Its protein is CASSVGTFQAKNIQYF.

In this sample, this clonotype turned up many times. In DNA, the CDR3 is TGTGCCAGCAGTTTCTATCGGACTAGGCCCTACGAGCAGTACTTC. This gives the protein CASSFYRTRPYEQYF. The chain uses TRBV27 and TRBJ2-7; 7 bases agree with TRBD2. Looked up from germline, CDR1 is MNHEY and CDR2 is SMNVEV (reference sequence). CDR3 length: 15 residues. The V gene end was trimmed by 3 bases and the J gene end by 2 bases; junction bases not matched to a gene: 7.

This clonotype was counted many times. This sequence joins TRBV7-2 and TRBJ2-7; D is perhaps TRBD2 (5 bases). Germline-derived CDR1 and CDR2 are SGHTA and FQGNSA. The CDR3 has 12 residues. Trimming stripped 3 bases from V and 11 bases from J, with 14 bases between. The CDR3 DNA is TGTGCCAGCAGCTTCCTAGCCAAGGCGAAGTACTTC. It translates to CASSFLAKAKYF.

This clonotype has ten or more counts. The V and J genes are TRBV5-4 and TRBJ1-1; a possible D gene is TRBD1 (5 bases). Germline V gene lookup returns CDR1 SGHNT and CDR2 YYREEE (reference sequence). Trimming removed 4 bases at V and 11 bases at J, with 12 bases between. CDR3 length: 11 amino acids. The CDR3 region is CASSGGTRAFF. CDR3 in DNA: TGTGCCAGCAGCGGAGGGACCAGGGCTTTCTTT.

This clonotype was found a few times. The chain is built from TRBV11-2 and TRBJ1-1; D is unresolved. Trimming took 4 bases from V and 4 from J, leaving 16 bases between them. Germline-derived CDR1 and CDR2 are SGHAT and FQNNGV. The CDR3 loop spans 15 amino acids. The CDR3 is CASSSTTRGFTEAFF. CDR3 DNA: TGTGCCAGCAGCTCGACGACGCGAGGCTTCACTGAAGCTTTCTTT.

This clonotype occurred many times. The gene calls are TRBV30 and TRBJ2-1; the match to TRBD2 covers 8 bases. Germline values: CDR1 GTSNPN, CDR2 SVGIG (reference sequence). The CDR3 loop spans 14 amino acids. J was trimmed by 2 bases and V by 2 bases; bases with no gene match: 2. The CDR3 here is CAWSQLAAYNEQFF. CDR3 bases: TGTGCCTGGAGTCAACTAGCGGCCTACAATGAGCAGTTCTTC.

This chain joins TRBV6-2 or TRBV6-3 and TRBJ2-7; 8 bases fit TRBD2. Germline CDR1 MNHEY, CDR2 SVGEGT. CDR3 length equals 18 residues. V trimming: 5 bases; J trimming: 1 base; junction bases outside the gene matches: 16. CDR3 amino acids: CASSERMVAGIWSYEQYF. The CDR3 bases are TGTGCCAGCAGTGAAAGAATGGTAGCGGGGATTTGGTCCTACGAGCAGTACTTC.

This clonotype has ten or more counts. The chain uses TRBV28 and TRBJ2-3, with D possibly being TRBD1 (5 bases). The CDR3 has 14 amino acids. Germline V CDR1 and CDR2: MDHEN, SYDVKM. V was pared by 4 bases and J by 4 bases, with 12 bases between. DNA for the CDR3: TGTGCCAGCAGTTGGGGAAGGGGTTCAGATACGCAGTATTTT. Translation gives CASSWGRGSDTQYF. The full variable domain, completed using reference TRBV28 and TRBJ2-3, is DVKVTQSSRYLVKRTGEKVFLECVQDMDHENMFWYRQDPGLGLRLIYFSYDVKMKEKGDIPEGYSVSREKKERFSLILESASTNQTSMYLCASSWGRGSDTQYFGPGTRLTVL.

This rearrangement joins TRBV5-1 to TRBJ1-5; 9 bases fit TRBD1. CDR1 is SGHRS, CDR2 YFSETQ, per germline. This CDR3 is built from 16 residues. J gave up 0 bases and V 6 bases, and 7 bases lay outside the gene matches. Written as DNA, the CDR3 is TGCGCCAGCATACAGACAGGGGGGATTAGCAATCAGCCCCAGCATTTT. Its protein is CASIQTGGISNQPQHF.

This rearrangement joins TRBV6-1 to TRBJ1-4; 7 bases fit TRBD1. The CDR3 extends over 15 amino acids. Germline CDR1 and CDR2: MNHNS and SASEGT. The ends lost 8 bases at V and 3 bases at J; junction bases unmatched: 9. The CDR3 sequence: CASRTGGVANEKLFF. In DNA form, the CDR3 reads TGTGCCAGCCGGACAGGAGGGGTAGCTAATGAAAAACTGTTTTTT.

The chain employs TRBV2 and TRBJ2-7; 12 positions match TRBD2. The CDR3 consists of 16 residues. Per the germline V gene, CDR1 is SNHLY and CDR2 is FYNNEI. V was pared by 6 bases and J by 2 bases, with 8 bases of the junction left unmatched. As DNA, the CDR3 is TGTGCCAGCAGCCGACGGACTAGCGGGGTTACCTACGAGCAGTACTTC. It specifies CASSRRTSGVTYEQYF.

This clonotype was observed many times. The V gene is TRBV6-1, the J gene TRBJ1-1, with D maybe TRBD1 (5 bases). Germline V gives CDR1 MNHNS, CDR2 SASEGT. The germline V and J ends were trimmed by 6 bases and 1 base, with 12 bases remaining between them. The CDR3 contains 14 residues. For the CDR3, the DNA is TGTGCCAGCAGCGGGGACGGAAGGAACACTGAAGCTTTCTTT. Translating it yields CASSGDGRNTEAFF.

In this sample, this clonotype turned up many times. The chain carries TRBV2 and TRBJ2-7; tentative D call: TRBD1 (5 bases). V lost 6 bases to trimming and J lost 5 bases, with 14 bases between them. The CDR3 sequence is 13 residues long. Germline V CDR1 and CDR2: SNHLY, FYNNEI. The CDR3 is CASSYGQYDEQYF. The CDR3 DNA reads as TGTGCCAGCAGCTATGGACAATATGACGAGCAGTACTTC. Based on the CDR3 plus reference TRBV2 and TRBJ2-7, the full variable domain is EPEVTQTPSHQVTQMGQEVILRCVPISNHLYFYWYRQILGQKVEFLVSFYNNEISEKSEIFDDQFSVERPDGSNFTLKIRSTKLEDSAMYFCASSYGQYDEQYFGPGTRLTVT.

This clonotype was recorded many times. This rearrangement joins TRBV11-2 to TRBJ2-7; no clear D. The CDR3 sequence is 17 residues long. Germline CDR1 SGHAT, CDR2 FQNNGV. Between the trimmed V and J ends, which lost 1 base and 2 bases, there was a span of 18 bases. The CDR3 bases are TGTGCCAGCAGCTTAGCCCCCTTCGGGCCGGTGGCCTACGAGCAGTACTTC. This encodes CASSLAPFGPVAYEQYF. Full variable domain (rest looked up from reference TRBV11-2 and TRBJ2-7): EAGVAQSPRYKIIEKRQSVAFWCNPISGHATLYWYQQILGQGPKLLIQFQNNGVVDDSQLPKDRFSAERLKGVDSTLKIQPAKLEDSAVYLCASSLAPFGPVAYEQYFGPGTRLTVT.

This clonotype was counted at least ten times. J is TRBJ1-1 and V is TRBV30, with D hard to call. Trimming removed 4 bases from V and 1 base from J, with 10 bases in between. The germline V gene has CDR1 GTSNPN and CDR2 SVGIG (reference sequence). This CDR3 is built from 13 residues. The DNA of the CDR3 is TGTGCCTGGAAGAAAACTGCGAACACTGAAGCTTTCTTT. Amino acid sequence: CAWKKTANTEAFF. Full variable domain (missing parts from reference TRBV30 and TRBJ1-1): SQTIHQWPATLVQPVGSPLSLECTVEGTSNPNLYWYRQAAGRGLQLLFYSVGIGQISSEVPQNLSASRPQDRQFILSSKKLLLSDSGFYLCAWKKTANTEAFFGQGTRLTVV.

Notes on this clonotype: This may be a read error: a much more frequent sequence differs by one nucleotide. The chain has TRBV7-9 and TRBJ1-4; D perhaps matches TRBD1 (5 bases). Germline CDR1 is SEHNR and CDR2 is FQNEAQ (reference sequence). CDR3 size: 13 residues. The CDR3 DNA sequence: TGTACCATCAGTGCGACAGATAATGAAAAACTGTTTTTT. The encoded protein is CTISATDNEKLFF.

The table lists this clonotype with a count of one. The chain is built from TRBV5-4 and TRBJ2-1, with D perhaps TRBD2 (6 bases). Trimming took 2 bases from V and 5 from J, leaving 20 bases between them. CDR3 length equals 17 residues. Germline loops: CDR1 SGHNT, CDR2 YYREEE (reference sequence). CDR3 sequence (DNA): TGTGCCAGCAGCTTTGGAACGGGAGTCCCCCAGGACAATGAGCAGTTCTTC. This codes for CASSFGTGVPQDNEQFF.

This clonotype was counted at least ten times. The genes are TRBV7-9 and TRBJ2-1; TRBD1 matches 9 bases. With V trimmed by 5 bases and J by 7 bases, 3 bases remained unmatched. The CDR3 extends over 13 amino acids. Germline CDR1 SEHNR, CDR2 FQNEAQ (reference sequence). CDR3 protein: CASSRGTGNEQFF. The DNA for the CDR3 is TGTGCCAGCAGCCGCGGGACAGGGAATGAGCAGTTCTTC.

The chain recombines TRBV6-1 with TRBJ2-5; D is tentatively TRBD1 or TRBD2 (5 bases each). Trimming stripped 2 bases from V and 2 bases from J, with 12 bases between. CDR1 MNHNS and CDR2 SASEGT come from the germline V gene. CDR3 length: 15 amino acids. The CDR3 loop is CASSEFWGSQETQYF. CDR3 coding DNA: TGTGCCAGCAGTGAATTCTGGGGGTCGCAAGAGACCCAGTACTTC.

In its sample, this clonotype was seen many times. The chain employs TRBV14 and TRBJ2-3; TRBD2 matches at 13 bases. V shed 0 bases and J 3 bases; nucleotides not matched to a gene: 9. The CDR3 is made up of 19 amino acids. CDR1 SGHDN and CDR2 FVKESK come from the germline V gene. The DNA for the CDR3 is TGTGCCAGCAGCCAAGAAGGACTAGCGGGAGTAATTGGGACAGATACGCAGTATTTT. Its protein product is CASSQEGLAGVIGTDTQYF.

CDR3 sequence reads: CASSDTGAGELFF. In DNA, the CDR3 is TGTGCCAGCAGTGATACTGGGGCCGGGGAGCTGTTTTTT. The chain has TRBV2 and TRBJ2-2; the D is unclear. CDR3 length: 13 residues. The germline CDR1 and CDR2 sequences are SNHLY and FYNNEI. V lost 3 bases, J lost 6 bases, and 8 bases lay in between. Full variable domain (outside the CDR3, taken from reference TRBV2 and TRBJ2-2): EPEVTQTPSHQVTQMGQEVILRCVPISNHLYFYWYRQILGQKVEFLVSFYNNEISEKSEIFDDQFSVERPDGSNFTLKIRSTKLEDSAMYFCASSDTGAGELFFGEGSRLTVL.